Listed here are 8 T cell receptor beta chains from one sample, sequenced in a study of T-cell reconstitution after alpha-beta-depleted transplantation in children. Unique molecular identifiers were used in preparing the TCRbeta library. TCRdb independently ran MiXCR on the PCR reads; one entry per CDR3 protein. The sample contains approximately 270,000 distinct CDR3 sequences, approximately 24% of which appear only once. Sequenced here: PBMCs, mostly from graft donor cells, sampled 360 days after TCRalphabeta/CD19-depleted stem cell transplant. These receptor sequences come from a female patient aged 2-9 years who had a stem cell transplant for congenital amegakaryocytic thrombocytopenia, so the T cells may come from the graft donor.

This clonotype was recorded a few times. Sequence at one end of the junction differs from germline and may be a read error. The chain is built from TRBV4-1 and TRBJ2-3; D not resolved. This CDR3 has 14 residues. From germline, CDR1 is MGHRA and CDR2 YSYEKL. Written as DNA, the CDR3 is TGCGCCAGCAGCCAAGATAGGACCACCCCCACGCCGTATTTT. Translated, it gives CASSQDRTTPTPYF.

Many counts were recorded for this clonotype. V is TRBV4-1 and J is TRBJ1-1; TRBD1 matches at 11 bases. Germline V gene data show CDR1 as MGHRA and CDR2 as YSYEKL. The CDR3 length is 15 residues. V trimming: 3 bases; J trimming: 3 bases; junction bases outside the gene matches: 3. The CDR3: CASSQRDRGDTEAFF. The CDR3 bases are TGCGCCAGCAGCCAGCGGGACAGGGGGGACACTGAAGCTTTCTTT.

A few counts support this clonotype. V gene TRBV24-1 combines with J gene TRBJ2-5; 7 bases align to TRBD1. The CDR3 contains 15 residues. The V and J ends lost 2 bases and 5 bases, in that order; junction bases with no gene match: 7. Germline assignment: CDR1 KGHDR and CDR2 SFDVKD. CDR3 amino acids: CATSDWDSSLETQYF. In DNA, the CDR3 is TGTGCCACCAGTGATTGGGACAGTTCCTTGGAGACCCAGTACTTC.

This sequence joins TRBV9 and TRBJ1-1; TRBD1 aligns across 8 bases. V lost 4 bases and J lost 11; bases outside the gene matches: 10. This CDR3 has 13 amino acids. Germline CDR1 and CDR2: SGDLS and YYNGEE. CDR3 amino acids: CASSLGTGPPAFF. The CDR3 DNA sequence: TGTGCCAGCAGCCTCGGGACAGGACCCCCCGCTTTCTTT.

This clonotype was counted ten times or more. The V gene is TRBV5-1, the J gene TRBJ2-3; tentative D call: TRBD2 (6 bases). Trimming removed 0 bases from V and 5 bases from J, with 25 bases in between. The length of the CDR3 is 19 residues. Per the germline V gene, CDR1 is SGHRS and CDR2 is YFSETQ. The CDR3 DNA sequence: TGCGCCAGCAGCTTGGCGAAACTAGCTATCGGGCGGTTAGGAGATACGCAGTATTTT. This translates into CASSLAKLAIGRLGDTQYF.

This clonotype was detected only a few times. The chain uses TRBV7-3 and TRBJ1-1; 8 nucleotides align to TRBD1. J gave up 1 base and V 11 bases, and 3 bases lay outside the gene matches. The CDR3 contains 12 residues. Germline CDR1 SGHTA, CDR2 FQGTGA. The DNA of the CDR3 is TGTGCCGACGGACAGGGGAACACTGAAGCTTTCTTT. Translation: CADGQGNTEAFF.

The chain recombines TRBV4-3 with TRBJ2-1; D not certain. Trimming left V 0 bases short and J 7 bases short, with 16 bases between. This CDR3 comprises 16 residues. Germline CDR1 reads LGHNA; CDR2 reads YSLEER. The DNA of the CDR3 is TGCGCCAGCAGCCAAGATGGGTGGTTGGCGTCGAATGAGCAGTTCTTC. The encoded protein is CASSQDGWLASNEQFF.

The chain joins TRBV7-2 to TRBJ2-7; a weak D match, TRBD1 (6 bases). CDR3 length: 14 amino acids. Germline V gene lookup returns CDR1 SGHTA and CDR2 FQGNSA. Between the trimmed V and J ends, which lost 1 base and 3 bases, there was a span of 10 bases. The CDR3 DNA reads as TGTGCCAGCAGCTTAGGCGCAGGGGACTACGAGCAGTACTTC. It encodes CASSLGAGDYEQYF.